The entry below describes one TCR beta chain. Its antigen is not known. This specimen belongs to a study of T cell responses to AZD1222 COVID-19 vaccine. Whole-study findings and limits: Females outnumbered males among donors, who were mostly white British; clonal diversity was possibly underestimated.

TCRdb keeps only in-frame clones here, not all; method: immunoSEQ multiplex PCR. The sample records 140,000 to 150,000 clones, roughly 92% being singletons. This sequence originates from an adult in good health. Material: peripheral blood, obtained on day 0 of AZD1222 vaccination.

The CDR3, as DNA: TGTGCCAGCAGCTTATTCTTCCTCCGGGCCACCCCTGACAATGAGCAGTTCTTC. Translated, it gives CASSLFFLRATPDNEQFF. This sequence joins TRBV7-9 and TRBJ2-1; D gene unclear. The CDR3 contains 18 residues. Trimming shortened V by 2 bases and J by 5 bases, and 22 bases separated the two germline ends. Germline V gives CDR1 SEHNR, CDR2 FQNEAQ (reference sequence).